The next 15 T cell receptor beta chains were all read from a single sample in a study of Ad26.COV2.S vaccination and SARS-CoV-2 variants. Here immunoSEQ multiplex PCR was the method, and the copy in TCRdb shows in-frame clones only, minus some. Among 300,000 to 400,000 clones, approximately 90% were seen once, and the ten largest hold 3% to 5%. This material consisted of peripheral blood, taken after recovery from COVID-19. The receptors were sampled from a human donor who had recovered from COVID-19.

This clone appeared once. This chain joins TRBV2 and TRBJ1-5; 9 bases align to TRBD1. Germline V CDR1 and CDR2: SNHLY, FYNNEI. The CDR3 has 13 amino acids. Germline trimming cut 4 bases from V and 13 bases from J; bases unmatched to any gene: 8. CDR3 residues: CASSGDRAILQHF. The CDR3 DNA reads TGTGCCAGCAGTGGGGACAGGGCTATCTTACAGCATTTT.

V and J are TRBV7-9 and TRBJ1-2; 8 bases are shared with TRBD1. This CDR3 is built from 15 residues. Germline CDR1 SEHNR, CDR2 FQNEAQ (reference sequence). J gave up 0 bases and V 4 bases, and 4 bases lay outside the gene matches. The CDR3 loop is CASSSRTGPNYGYTF. CDR3 nucleotides: TGTGCCAGCAGCTCCCGGACAGGGCCTAACTATGGCTACACCTTC.

V and J are TRBV7-9 and TRBJ1-5; weak D call: TRBD1 (5 bases). The CDR3 length is 15 residues. V lost 1 base and J 1 base, leaving 8 bases between the germline ends. In germline, CDR1 is SEHNR, CDR2 FQNEAQ (reference sequence). This CDR3 reads CASSLGAGSNQPQHF. The CDR3 bases are TGTGCCAGCAGCTTAGGGGCAGGGAGCAATCAGCCCCAGCATTTT.

This chain links TRBV6-2 or TRBV6-3 with TRBJ2-2; tentatively, D is TRBD1 (7 bases). Germline CDR1 is MNHEY and CDR2 is SVGEGT. The CDR3 has 14 amino acids. Trimming cost V 2 bases and J 6 bases, with 10 bases left between them. CDR3 sequence reads: CASSYLRGAGELFF. The DNA of the CDR3 is TGTGCCAGCAGTTACCTCAGGGGGGCCGGGGAGCTGTTTTTT.

The CDR3 loop reads CATSDPSVTDTQYF. CDR3 in DNA: TGTGCCACCAGTGACCCGAGCGTCACAGATACGCAGTATTTT. V gene TRBV24-1 combines with J gene TRBJ2-3; D not resolved. Germline lookup yields CDR1 KGHDR and CDR2 SFDVKD. The CDR3 spans 14 residues. Between the trimmed V and J ends, which lost 4 bases and 2 bases, there was a span of 9 bases.

V and J are TRBV6-6 and TRBJ1-5, with D hard to call. This CDR3 comprises 16 residues. V lost 4 bases to trimming and J lost 0 bases, with 13 bases between them. In germline, CDR1 is MNHNY, CDR2 SVGAGI (reference sequence). This CDR3 is CASSFADGNSNQPQHF. Here the CDR3 DNA reads TGTGCCAGCAGTTTCGCCGACGGTAATAGCAATCAGCCCCAGCATTTT.

This CDR3 is CASSQDLQGGFYGYTF. Written as DNA, the CDR3 is TGTGCCAGCAGCCAAGATTTGCAGGGAGGCTTCTATGGCTACACCTTC. The chain couples TRBV4-2 to TRBJ1-2; maybe TRBD1 (5 bases). Germline assignment: CDR1 LGHNA and CDR2 YNFKEQ. V lost 0 bases and J 4 bases, leaving 15 bases between the germline ends. The CDR3 runs to 16 residues.

V gene TRBV6-1 combines with J gene TRBJ2-1; 8 bases agree with TRBD1. Trimming cost V 1 base and J 2 bases; bases outside gene matches: 10. CDR3 length equals 18 residues. Germline lookup yields CDR1 MNHNS and CDR2 SASEGT. The CDR3 DNA reads TGTGCCAGCAGTGAAGGCCGGGACAGGTGGTCCCCCTACAATGAGCAGTTCTTC. Its translation is CASSEGRDRWSPYNEQFF.

CDR3 in DNA: TGTGCCAGCAGCTTCCTATACAATGAGCAGTTCTTC. Residues: CASSFLYNEQFF. The rearrangement joins TRBV5-4 to TRBJ2-1; D is unclear. From germline, CDR1 is SGHNT and CDR2 YYREEE (reference sequence). Trimming removed 2 bases from V and 4 bases from J, with 4 bases in between. This CDR3 is built from 12 residues.

The rearrangement joins TRBV6-2 or TRBV6-3 to TRBJ2-7; the match to TRBD2 covers 8 bases. The trim removed 2 bases at V and 4 bases at J, leaving 7 bases unmatched. CDR3 length equals 15 residues. CDR1 is MNHEY and CDR2 is SVGEGT in the germline V gene. CDR3 bases: TGTGCCAGCAGTTACGCTCCGACTAGCGCGTACGAGCAGTACTTC. It is translated as CASSYAPTSAYEQYF.

V and J are TRBV4-2 and TRBJ2-2, with D unclear. The germline gives CDR1 LGHNA, CDR2 YNFKEQ. V gave up 3 bases and J gave up 1 base, with 15 bases separating them. CDR3 length equals 17 residues. CDR3 bases: TGTGCCAGCAGCCATAGCTTAACACGGCGGAACACCGGGGAGCTGTTTTTT. This translates into CASSHSLTRRNTGELFF.

Note on this clone: The sample carries other DNA sequences with the same CDR3. The V and J genes are TRBV9 and TRBJ1-2; D is possibly TRBD1 (6 bases). Germline assignment: CDR1 SGDLS and CDR2 YYNGEE. The CDR3 spans 13 residues. Trimming left V 0 bases short and J 5 bases short, with 8 bases between. The DNA for the CDR3 is TGTGCCAGCAGCGTAGGACAGGATTATGGCTACACCTTC. Amino acids: CASSVGQDYGYTF.

The V call is TRBV12-2, the J call TRBJ2-7; TRBD2 was called by the table and not checked on the DNA. TRBV12-2 is a pseudogene locus. The CDR3 consists of 15 residues. CDR3 DNA: TGTGCAAGTCGCTTGGCGGCGGGTCCAGCCTACGAGCAGTACTTC. Its protein product is CASRLAAGPAYEQYF.

This clone occurred a few times. V gene TRBV5-6 combines with J gene TRBJ1-1; D is perhaps TRBD1 (5 bases). Germline CDR1 and CDR2: SGHDT and YYEEEE. The CDR3 runs to 11 residues. The V end was cut by 4 bases, the J end by 7 bases, with 8 bases between. CDR3 amino acids: CASSDGGEAFF. CDR3 DNA: TGTGCCAGCAGCGACGGGGGTGAAGCTTTCTTT. Variable domain in full (rest from reference TRBV5-6 and TRBJ1-1): DAGVTQSPTHLIKTRGQQVTLRCSPKSGHDTVSWYQQALGQGPQFIFQYYEEEERQRGNFPDRFSGHQFPNYSSELNVNALLLGDSALYLCASSDGGEAFFGQGTRLTVV.

The V call is TRBV7-8, the J call TRBJ2-7; D may be TRBD1 (6 bases). The V end was cut by 5 bases, the J end by 3 bases, with 26 bases between. This CDR3 comprises 18 residues. Germline V gene sequence: CDR1 SGHVS, CDR2 FQNEAQ. CDR3 nucleotides: TGTGCCAGCAGCCTCTCCACAAACATTGCGGACAGACGCTACGAGCAGTACTTC. Translating gives CASSLSTNIADRRYEQYF.